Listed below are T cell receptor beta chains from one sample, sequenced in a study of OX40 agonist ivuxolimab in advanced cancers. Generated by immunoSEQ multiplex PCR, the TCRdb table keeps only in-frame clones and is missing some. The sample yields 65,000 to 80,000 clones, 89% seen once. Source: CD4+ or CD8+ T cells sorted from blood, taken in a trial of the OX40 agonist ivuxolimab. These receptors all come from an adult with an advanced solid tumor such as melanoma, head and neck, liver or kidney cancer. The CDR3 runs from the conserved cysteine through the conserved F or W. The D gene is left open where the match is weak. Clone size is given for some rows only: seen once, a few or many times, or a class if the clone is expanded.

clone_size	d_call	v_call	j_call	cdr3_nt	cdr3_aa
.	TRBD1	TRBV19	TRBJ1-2	TGTGCCAGTAGTATCTCCCAATCTGGACAGGGGGCTAACTATGGCTACACCTTC	CASSISQSGQGANYGYTF
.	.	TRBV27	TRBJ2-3	TGTGCCAGCAGTTCCGAGACTCGACGTGGGACAGATACGCAGTATTTT	CASSSETRRGTDTQYF
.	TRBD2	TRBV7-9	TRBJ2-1	TGTGCCAGCAGCACTTCCGTATGGGGGACTAGCGGGAGGGGCGATGAGCAGTTCTTC	CASSTSVWGTSGRGDEQFF
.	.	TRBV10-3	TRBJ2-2	TGTGCCATTGGGGGGGGCGCTTCCACCGGGGAGCTGTTTTTT	CAIGGGASTGELFF
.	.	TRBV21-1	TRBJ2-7	TGTCCATTCCCCCCGCCGAGGACACCTTTCTACGAGCAGTACTTC	CPFPPPRTPFYEQYF
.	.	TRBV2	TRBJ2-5	TGTGCCAGCACGGCGGACCAAGAGACCCAGTACTTC	CASTADQETQYF
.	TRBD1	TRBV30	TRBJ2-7	TGTGCCTGGAGCCGGGACAGGCCCTACGAGCAGTACTTC	CAWSRDRPYEQYF
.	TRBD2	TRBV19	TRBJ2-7	TGTGCCAGCAAGCTTGGGGCTAGCGGGAGCGCCTACGAGCAGTACTTC	CASKLGASGSAYEQYF
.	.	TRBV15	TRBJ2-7	TGTGCCACCAAACCAGCGGGCGGCTACGAGCAGTACTTC	CATKPAGGYEQYF
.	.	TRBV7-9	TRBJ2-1	TGTGCCAGCAGCCCAAAAACTAGGATTAGCTCCTACAATGAGCAGTTCTTC	CASSPKTRISSYNEQFF
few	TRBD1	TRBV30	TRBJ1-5	TGTGCCTGGGCAAGACAGGGAGATCAGCCCCAGCATTTT	CAWARQGDQPQHF